This passage covers 31 T cell receptor beta chains from one sample sequenced in a study of technical replicates of blood from a few donors. TCRdb's copy holds only in-frame clones and misses some; the assay was immunoSEQ multiplex PCR. This table holds approximately 100,000 clones, roughly 95% found once. Sample: T cells isolated from PBMCs. These receptors all come from a human donor in good health.

CDR3 in DNA: TGTGCCAGCAGTGAGTTGCGGAGGGAGACCCAGTACTTC. Its translation is CASSELRRETQYF. The chain uses TRBV2 and TRBJ2-5, with D maybe TRBD2 (5 bases). CDR1 is SNHLY, CDR2 FYNNEI, per germline. CDR3 length: 13 amino acids. The V end was cut by 3 bases, the J end by 5 bases, with 10 bases between.

The chain is built from TRBV21-1 and TRBJ2-5; the table's D call, TRBD1, was not checked against the DNA. TRBV21-1 is given as a pseudogene. The CDR3 loop spans 18 amino acids. The CDR3 coding sequence is TGTGCCAGCAGCAGGAAGGGGGTATCCGGGACAGATCAAGAGACCCAGTACTTC. Its translation: CASSRKGVSGTDQETQYF.

Comments on this clone: One junction end disagrees with the germline gene, perhaps due to a read error. The rearrangement uses TRBV29-1 and TRBJ2-5; 9 positions match TRBD2. The CDR3 is 19 residues long. The V gene's germline CDR1 is SQVTM and CDR2 ANQGSEA. The CDR3 DNA is TGCAGCGTTGATCCCGGGGCTAGCGGGATCCTACTTTACCAAGAGGCCCAGTACTTC. Its protein product is CSVDPGASGILLYQEAQYF.

The chain links TRBV2 to TRBJ2-5, with 7 positions matching TRBD2. From germline, CDR1 is SNHLY and CDR2 FYNNEI. V lost 8 bases and J lost 5; bases outside the gene matches: 11. The CDR3 contains 14 residues. The CDR3 sequence: CASAPGLVGETQYF. The CDR3 nucleotides read TGTGCCAGCGCTCCAGGACTAGTCGGCGAGACCCAGTACTTC.

This clone was seen once. The V and J genes are TRBV4-2 and TRBJ1-2, with D possibly matching TRBD1 (5 bases). The length of the CDR3 is 18 residues. Germline V CDR1 and CDR2: LGHNA, YNFKEQ. V lost 1 base and J lost 3, with 21 bases in between. CDR3 in DNA: TGTGCCAGCAGCCAAGCCCAGGGTCTGGTTGATCGGGACTATGGCTACACCTTC. Protein product: CASSQAQGLVDRDYGYTF.

The chain is built from TRBV10-3 and TRBJ2-5; TRBD2 agrees at 11 bases. V was pared by 2 bases and J by 3 bases, with 2 bases of the junction left unmatched. Germline V gene lookup returns CDR1 ENHRY and CDR2 SYGVKD. This CDR3 comprises 15 residues. CDR3 nucleotide sequence: TGTGCCATCAGTGAGCCGACTAGCGGGAAAGAGACCCAGTACTTC. Translating it yields CAISEPTSGKETQYF.

This sequence joins TRBV6-1 and TRBJ1-5, with 11 bases identical to TRBD1. Germline CDR1 and CDR2: MNHNS and SASEGT. This CDR3 has 15 residues. V gave up 6 bases and J gave up 4 bases; unmatched junction bases: 5. The CDR3 bases are TGTGCCAGCAGATGGGGACAGGGGGATAATCAGCCCCAGCATTTT. The encoded protein is CASRWGQGDNQPQHF.

This chain links TRBV9 with TRBJ2-3, with 8 bases aligning to TRBD2. V lost 3 bases, J lost 5 bases, and 11 bases stayed unmatched. Per germline, CDR1 SGDLS and CDR2 YYNGEE. The CDR3 loop spans 16 amino acids. CDR3 nucleotides: TGTGCCAGCAGCGACCCCTTGCGGGGGGAAATAGATACGCAGTATTTT. It is translated as CASSDPLRGEIDTQYF.

The genes are TRBV2 and TRBJ2-5; a possible D gene is TRBD2 (6 bases). V lost 3 bases, J lost 10 bases, and 9 bases lay in between. CDR1 and CDR2 from the germline V gene are SNHLY and FYNNEI. This CDR3 is built from 11 residues. In DNA form, the CDR3 reads TGTGCCAGCAGTGACGGGGGTGACCAGTACTTC. It specifies CASSDGGDQYF.

V is TRBV4-1 and J is TRBJ1-1; 9 nucleotides align to TRBD1. This CDR3 has 17 amino acids. Germline loops: CDR1 MGHRA, CDR2 YSYEKL. J was trimmed by 0 bases and V by 4 bases; bases with no gene match: 9. The CDR3 spells CASSLSRQGGMNTEAFF. The DNA of the CDR3 is TGCGCCAGCAGCCTCAGCCGACAGGGGGGTATGAACACTGAAGCTTTCTTT.

The gene calls are TRBV9 and TRBJ2-3, with 10 positions matching TRBD2. Germline V CDR1 and CDR2: SGDLS, YYNGEE. V was pared by 4 bases and J by 0 bases, with 2 bases of the junction left unmatched. CDR3 length: 15 residues. CDR3 loop: CASSLTSGSTDTQYF. CDR3 DNA: TGTGCCAGCAGCCTGACTAGCGGGAGCACAGATACGCAGTATTTT.

A few counts support this clone. The chain links TRBV2 to TRBJ1-1, with D unclear. The germline V gene has CDR1 SNHLY and CDR2 FYNNEI. This CDR3 comprises 13 residues. Trimming took 4 bases from V and 0 from J, leaving 6 bases between them. The CDR3 nucleotides are TGTGCCAGCAGTGTTGACATGAACACTGAAGCTTTCTTT. Translating gives CASSVDMNTEAFF.

The genes are TRBV11-2 and TRBJ1-1, with D hard to call. The germline V and J ends were trimmed by 2 bases and 0 bases, with 22 bases remaining between them. The CDR3 spans 19 residues. Germline V lookup: CDR1 SGHAT, CDR2 FQNNGV. CDR3 loop: CASSLRTGLGRYMNTEAFF. CDR3 DNA: TGTGCCAGCAGCTTAAGAACCGGATTGGGGAGGTACATGAACACTGAAGCTTTCTTT.

This chain links TRBV18 with TRBJ1-6; TRBD1 might be the D (6 bases). V was shortened by 5 bases and J by 7 bases, with 15 bases between the two germline ends. CDR1 KGHSH and CDR2 LQKENI come from the germline V gene. The CDR3 loop spans 15 amino acids. The CDR3 DNA sequence: TGTGCCAGCTCAAAGGCAGGGGAAGGGAATTCACCCCTCCACTTT. Its translation is CASSKAGEGNSPLHF.

Written as DNA, the CDR3 is TGCGCCAGCAGCTTGGCAAGGGGGCAGGGGGAGACCCAGTACTTC. Protein: CASSLARGQGETQYF. The V and J genes are TRBV5-1 and TRBJ2-5, with 7 bases matching TRBD1. J was trimmed by 5 bases and V by 0 bases; bases with no gene match: 7. From germline, CDR1 is SGHRS and CDR2 YFSETQ. The CDR3 spans 15 residues.

CDR3 sequence reads: CASTGERNTEAFF. CDR3 bases: TGCGCCAGCACGGGGGAGAGGAACACTGAAGCTTTCTTT. The chain is built from TRBV4-1 and TRBJ1-1; D perhaps matches TRBD1 (5 bases). Germline loops: CDR1 MGHRA, CDR2 YSYEKL. The CDR3 extends over 13 amino acids. Deletions cut 7 bases from V and 1 base from J, with 10 bases between.

The chain combines TRBV28 with TRBJ2-1; the D gene is possibly TRBD1 (7 bases). The germline gives CDR1 MDHEN, CDR2 SYDVKM. This CDR3 has 18 residues. V lost 5 bases and J lost 5, with 25 bases in between. In DNA, the CDR3 is TGTGCCAGCAGTGGGGGACAGTTCTGGAGGGCCGACGACAATGAGCAGTTCTTC. This sequence encodes CASSGGQFWRADDNEQFF. The whole variable domain, remainder taken from reference TRBV28 and TRBJ2-1, is DVKVTQSSRYLVKRTGEKVFLECVQDMDHENMFWYRQDPGLGLRLIYFSYDVKMKEKGDIPEGYSVSREKKERFSLILESASTNQTSMYLCASSGGQFWRADDNEQFFGPGTRLTVL.

The chain combines TRBV18 with TRBJ2-7; D possibly corresponds to TRBD2 (6 bases). Trimming pared 1 base from V and 7 bases from J, leaving 14 bases between. The CDR3 consists of 14 residues. Germline V gene sequence: CDR1 KGHSH, CDR2 LQKENI. CDR3 sequence (DNA): TGTGCCAGCTCACCACGACGGGAGATAGGGGAGCAGTACTTC. Protein: CASSPRREIGEQYF.

The genes are TRBV5-6 and TRBJ1-2; a weak D match, TRBD1 (5 bases). Germline-derived CDR1 and CDR2 are SGHDT and YYEEEE. V was pared by 3 bases and J by 4 bases, with 13 bases between. This CDR3 comprises 14 residues. The CDR3 spells CASSSSQGAYGYTF. In DNA, the CDR3 is TGTGCCAGCAGCTCCTCTCAGGGTGCCTATGGCTACACCTTC.

This clone was recorded only once. The rearrangement joins TRBV7-9 to TRBJ2-5, with TRBD1 matching over 7 bases. The CDR3 contains 16 residues. V was pared by 3 bases and J by 3 bases, with 10 bases of the junction left unmatched. CDR1 and CDR2 (germline): SEHNR, FQNEAQ (reference sequence). The CDR3 nucleotides read TGTGCCAGCAGCTTCTATAAAGGGGGCACGGAAGAGACCCAGTACTTC. Its protein product is CASSFYKGGTEETQYF.

The chain has TRBV9 and TRBJ1-1, with TRBD1 as a possible D gene (5 bases). The CDR3 has 13 amino acids. Germline lookup yields CDR1 SGDLS and CDR2 YYNGEE. V shed 0 bases and J shed 6 bases, with 9 bases lying between them. This CDR3 reads CASSVGTGAEAFF. The CDR3 region has the DNA TGTGCCAGCAGCGTAGGAACGGGGGCTGAAGCTTTCTTT.

V usage is TRBV5-1 and J usage is TRBJ2-1; 10 nucleotides line up with TRBD2. The CDR3 length is 14 residues. Germline V lookup: CDR1 SGHRS, CDR2 YFSETQ. V trimming: 1 base; J trimming: 7 bases; junction bases outside the gene matches: 2. The CDR3 nucleotides are TGCGCCAGCAGCTTGCTAGCGGGAGTGAATGAGCAGTTCTTC. This codes for CASSLLAGVNEQFF.

The chain carries TRBV7-9 and TRBJ2-7; 7 bases line up with TRBD1. This CDR3 has 14 residues. V lost 4 bases to trimming and J lost 2 bases; unmatched junction nucleotides: 5. Germline V gives CDR1 SEHNR, CDR2 FQNEAQ (reference sequence). This chain's CDR3 is CASSSPGQPYEQYF. The CDR3 DNA is TGTGCCAGCAGCTCCCCGGGACAGCCCTACGAGCAGTACTTC.

The chain uses TRBV6-5 and TRBJ2-7, with no clear D. V was cut by 6 bases and J by 1 base, with 7 bases left in between. The CDR3 spans 12 residues. CDR1 MNHEY and CDR2 SVGAGI come from the germline V gene. In DNA, the CDR3 is TGTGCCAGCAGGAAGACTTCCTACGAGCAGTACTTC. Protein: CASRKTSYEQYF.

V and J are TRBV5-1 and TRBJ2-2; no definite D call. Per the germline V gene, CDR1 is SGHRS and CDR2 is YFSETQ. Trimming cost V 6 bases and J 2 bases, with 17 bases left between them. The CDR3 runs to 16 residues. CDR3 region: CASTPLQAVNTGELFF. The CDR3, as DNA: TGCGCCAGCACCCCTTTGCAGGCCGTTAACACCGGGGAGCTGTTTTTT.

The V and J genes are TRBV5-4 and TRBJ2-5, with a weak D call TRBD2 (6 bases). Germline V gene data show CDR1 as SGHNT and CDR2 as YYREEE (reference sequence). The CDR3 is made up of 15 amino acids. The V end was cut by 5 bases, the J end by 1 base, with 15 bases between. CDR3 protein: CASSWPSRGQETQYF. DNA of the CDR3: TGTGCCAGCAGTTGGCCCTCGCGGGGCCAAGAGACCCAGTACTTC.

The chain has TRBV6-5 and TRBJ2-3, with 12 nucleotides matching TRBD2. The V gene's germline CDR1 is MNHEY and CDR2 SVGAGI. The ends lost 5 bases at V and 5 bases at J; junction bases unmatched: 5. The CDR3 covers 15 residues. The CDR3 is CASSPTSGRGDTQYF. DNA for the CDR3: TGTGCCAGCAGTCCGACTAGCGGGAGAGGAGATACGCAGTATTTT.

The chain recombines TRBV7-8 with TRBJ2-3; D perhaps matches TRBD2 (6 bases). V was shortened by 1 base and J by 1 base, with 18 bases between the two germline ends. This CDR3 comprises 18 residues. CDR1 and CDR2 from the germline V gene are SGHVS and FQNEAQ. The chain's CDR3 is CASSLVRGMGRGTDTQYF. Written as DNA, the CDR3 is TGTGCCAGCAGCTTAGTTCGCGGGATGGGCAGGGGCACAGATACGCAGTATTTT.

The V and J genes are TRBV7-9 and TRBJ1-1; 10 positions agree with TRBD1. V was clipped by 2 bases and J by 5 bases; unmatched bases: 14. The CDR3 is made up of 18 amino acids. Germline V lookup: CDR1 SEHNR, CDR2 FQNEAQ (reference sequence). The CDR3 loop reads CASSLRTGGEAMWTEAFF. The CDR3 DNA reads TGTGCCAGCAGCTTACGGACAGGGGGAGAAGCCATGTGGACTGAAGCTTTCTTT.

V usage is TRBV28 and J usage is TRBJ2-7; 7 bases are shared with TRBD2. Trimming removed 6 bases from V and 5 bases from J; junction bases left unmatched: 16. The CDR3 contains 16 residues. The V gene's germline CDR1 is MDHEN and CDR2 SYDVKM. DNA of the CDR3: TGTGCCAGCAGCCCCTGGCGGGGGTCTAGTAGGGACGAGCAGTACTTC. Protein sequence: CASSPWRGSSRDEQYF.

The chain has TRBV2 and TRBJ2-7; TRBD1 agrees at 7 bases. The CDR3 consists of 15 residues. The V segment lost 7 bases and the J segment 1 base; nucleotides outside the gene matches: 10. Germline CDR1 is SNHLY and CDR2 is FYNNEI. The CDR3 reads CASIRRWDRSYEQYF. In nucleotides, the CDR3 is TGTGCCAGCATTAGACGCTGGGACAGATCCTACGAGCAGTACTTC. The full variable domain, with the rest looked up from reference TRBV2 and TRBJ2-7, is EPEVTQTPSHQVTQMGQEVILRCVPISNHLYFYWYRQILGQKVEFLVSFYNNEISEKSEIFDDQFSVERPDGSNFTLKIRSTKLEDSAMYFCASIRRWDRSYEQYFGPGTRLTVT.